A selection of T cell receptor beta chains follows, all from one sample in a study of OX40 agonist ivuxolimab in advanced cancers. Only in-frame clones appear in the TCRdb table, and some are missing; sequencing was by immunoSEQ multiplex PCR. The table lists 78,000 or so clones, 80% to 95% of them singletons. The source was CD4+ or CD8+ T cells sorted from blood, collected in a trial of the OX40 agonist ivuxolimab. These receptors all stem from an adult with an advanced solid tumor such as melanoma, head and neck, liver or kidney cancer. Each CDR3 is given with its conserved first and last residue. A D gene is named only where the DNA matches it firmly. Part of the rows lack a size; the others show once, few, many or a class for expanded clones.

clone size: once
D gene: -
V gene: TRBV19
J gene: TRBJ2-7
CDR3 DNA: TGTGCCAGTAGTATAGATTGGAGCTACGAGCAGTACTTC
CDR3 protein: CASSIDWSYEQYF

clone size: -
D gene: -
V gene: TRBV7-9
J gene: TRBJ1-2
CDR3 DNA: TGTGCCAGCAGCTTAGCGAAAGGGGTTGACTATGGCTACACCTTC
CDR3 protein: CASSLAKGVDYGYTF

clone size: -
D gene: -
V gene: TRBV29-1
J gene: TRBJ1-2
CDR3 DNA: TGCAGCGCCCCTCGCAGGGGCAGGGAATTGACCTTC
CDR3 protein: CSAPRRGRELTF

clone size: -
D gene: -
V gene: TRBV5-1
J gene: TRBJ2-7
CDR3 DNA: TGCGCCAGCAGCTTGGATAGAGATTACGAGCAGTACTTC
CDR3 protein: CASSLDRDYEQYF

clone size: -
D gene: TRBD2
V gene: TRBV10-3
J gene: TRBJ2-5
CDR3 DNA: TGTGCCATCAGTGAAATTGGCGGGGGGGCTTGGGAGACCCAGTACTTC
CDR3 protein: CAISEIGGGAWETQYF

clone size: -
D gene: TRBD1
V gene: TRBV5-4
J gene: TRBJ1-1
CDR3 DNA: TGTGCCAGCAGCCCCCATCCCGGGACAGGAAAGGGCACTGAAGCTTTCTTT
CDR3 protein: CASSPHPGTGKGTEAFF

clone size: few
D gene: TRBD1
V gene: TRBV5-6
J gene: TRBJ2-7
CDR3 DNA: TGTGCCAGCAGCTTGGCCAAGTCCCGGGACAGGGCTACCGAGCAGTACTTC
CDR3 protein: CASSLAKSRDRATEQYF

clone size: -
D gene: -
V gene: TRBV6-5
J gene: TRBJ1-5
CDR3 DNA: TGTGCCAGCAGTTACTCAGCGGGGGATGCTCAGCCCCAGCATTTT
CDR3 protein: CASSYSAGDAQPQHF

clone size: -
D gene: -
V gene: TRBV30
J gene: TRBJ2-7
CDR3 DNA: TGTGCCTGGAGTTGGGGGAGCTCCTACGAGCAGTACTTC
CDR3 protein: CAWSWGSSYEQYF

clone size: -
D gene: -
V gene: TRBV6-1
J gene: TRBJ1-5
CDR3 DNA: TGTGCCAGCAGTGAAGAAGCCGGGGGCGCGGGTCAGCCCCAGCATTTT
CDR3 protein: CASSEEAGGAGQPQHF

clone size: -
D gene: -
V gene: TRBV19
J gene: TRBJ1-2
CDR3 DNA: TGTGCCAGTACTCTGGGGAGGGGACGCGACTATGGCTACACCTTC
CDR3 protein: CASTLGRGRDYGYTF

clone size: -
D gene: -
V gene: TRBV5-5
J gene: TRBJ1-6
CDR3 DNA: TGTGCCAGCAGCTTGGCTTTTGGCCTACGGAATAATTCACCCCTCCACTTT
CDR3 protein: CASSLAFGLRNNSPLHF

clone size: -
D gene: TRBD1
V gene: TRBV6-5
J gene: TRBJ1-3
CDR3 DNA: TGTGCCAGCAGTTACCTCAGGGGGTTGGGAAACACCATATATTTT
CDR3 protein: CASSYLRGLGNTIYF

clone size: -
D gene: TRBD2
V gene: TRBV7-9
J gene: TRBJ2-1
CDR3 DNA: TGTGCCAGCAGCTTTGTCGTCCAGCGGGGGGGCAACAATGAGCAGTTCTTC
CDR3 protein: CASSFVVQRGGNNEQFF

clone size: -
D gene: -
V gene: TRBV27
J gene: TRBJ1-1
CDR3 DNA: TGTGCCAGCAGTTTAAGGGCCGCGCAGTTAGGGAACACTGAAGCTTTCTTT
CDR3 protein: CASSLRAAQLGNTEAFF

clone size: -
D gene: -
V gene: TRBV4-1
J gene: TRBJ1-3
CDR3 DNA: TGCGCCAGCAGCCAACAGCCTGGGACAACTGGAAACACCATATATTTT
CDR3 protein: CASSQQPGTTGNTIYF

clone size: few
D gene: -
V gene: TRBV5-6
J gene: TRBJ1-1
CDR3 DNA: TGTGCCAGCAGCTTTGGACGGTCGAACACTGAAGCTTTCTTT
CDR3 protein: CASSFGRSNTEAFF

clone size: -
D gene: TRBD1
V gene: TRBV6-4
J gene: TRBJ2-2
CDR3 DNA: TGTGCCAGCAGTGACTCTCCGGGACAGGGCACCGGGGAGCTGTTTTTT
CDR3 protein: CASSDSPGQGTGELFF

clone size: -
D gene: -
V gene: TRBV4-2
J gene: TRBJ2-1
CDR3 DNA: TGTGCCAGCAGCCCCGTGGGGGCGGGGCCAAACAATGAGCAGTTCTTC
CDR3 protein: CASSPVGAGPNNEQFF

clone size: -
D gene: -
V gene: TRBV10-1
J gene: TRBJ1-5
CDR3 DNA: TGCGCCAGCAGTGAGACCTTCGGCCCCCGGACACTTAGCAATCAGCCCCAGCATTTT
CDR3 protein: CASSETFGPRTLSNQPQHF

clone size: once
D gene: -
V gene: TRBV5-5
J gene: TRBJ2-5
CDR3 DNA: TGTGCCAGCAGCTTGGCCGCGTCGGGAGAGACCCAGTACTTC
CDR3 protein: CASSLAASGETQYF

clone size: -
D gene: -
V gene: TRBV4-1
J gene: TRBJ2-5
CDR3 DNA: TGCGCCAGCAGCCAAGGAGGGGGGGGCGATGAGACCCAGTACTTC
CDR3 protein: CASSQGGGGDETQYF

clone size: -
D gene: -
V gene: TRBV4-1
J gene: TRBJ2-1
CDR3 DNA: TGCGCCAGCAGCCAAGAATCGGCGGGAAGCTCCTACAATGAGCAGTTCTTC
CDR3 protein: CASSQESAGSSYNEQFF

clone size: -
D gene: -
V gene: TRBV27
J gene: TRBJ1-1
CDR3 DNA: TGTGCCAGCTCCCTCTCCCCCATCACTGAAGCTTTCTTT
CDR3 protein: CASSLSPITEAFF

clone size: -
D gene: -
V gene: TRBV7-6
J gene: TRBJ2-7
CDR3 DNA: TGTGCCAGCGGGCAGGGAATGTGTTACGAGCAGTACTTC
CDR3 protein: CASGQGMCYEQYF

clone size: -
D gene: -
V gene: TRBV19
J gene: TRBJ2-7
CDR3 DNA: TGTGCCAGTAGTGCCGCCGGGGCCGCCTACGAGCAGTACTTC
CDR3 protein: CASSAAGAAYEQYF

clone size: -
D gene: -
V gene: TRBV27
J gene: TRBJ1-2
CDR3 DNA: TGTGCCAGCAGTTTTGGGCAGGGGTTCCGCTATGGCTACACCTTC
CDR3 protein: CASSFGQGFRYGYTF

clone size: -
D gene: TRBD1
V gene: TRBV27
J gene: TRBJ2-7
CDR3 DNA: TGTGCCAGCAGTATGGGGACAGGGTCATCCTACGAGCAGTACTTC
CDR3 protein: CASSMGTGSSYEQYF

clone size: -
D gene: -
V gene: TRBV29-1
J gene: TRBJ2-5
CDR3 DNA: TGCAGCGTTGAGCCATTTGGGGTCAACCCCCAGTACTTC
CDR3 protein: CSVEPFGVNPQYF

clone size: -
D gene: TRBD1
V gene: TRBV5-1
J gene: TRBJ2-2
CDR3 DNA: TGCGCCAGCAGCCGGGATGGAGGACAGGTCAACACCGGGGAGCTGTTTTTT
CDR3 protein: CASSRDGGQVNTGELFF

clone size: -
D gene: -
V gene: TRBV29-1
J gene: TRBJ2-2
CDR3 DNA: TGCAGCGTTGCTGGGGGAACCGGGGAGCTGTTTTTT
CDR3 protein: CSVAGGTGELFF

clone size: -
D gene: -
V gene: TRBV7-8
J gene: TRBJ1-1
CDR3 DNA: TGTGCCAGCAGCTTCGGACACACTGAAGCTTTCTTT
CDR3 protein: CASSFGHTEAFF

clone size: once
D gene: TRBD1
V gene: TRBV2
J gene: TRBJ2-7
CDR3 DNA: TGTGCCAGCAGTGACCTGACAGGGTCCGACTACGAGCAGTACTTC
CDR3 protein: CASSDLTGSDYEQYF

clone size: -
D gene: TRBD1
V gene: TRBV13
J gene: TRBJ1-2
CDR3 DNA: TGTGCCAGCAGCCAACGACAGGGGACACTCGACTATGGCTACACCTTC
CDR3 protein: CASSQRQGTLDYGYTF

clone size: -
D gene: TRBD2
V gene: TRBV2
J gene: TRBJ2-7
CDR3 DNA: TGTGCCAGCAGTGAATTAGCGGGGGGCTACTACGAGCAGTACTTC
CDR3 protein: CASSELAGGYYEQYF

clone size: -
D gene: TRBD1
V gene: TRBV2
J gene: TRBJ1-4
CDR3 DNA: TGTGCCAGCAGTGAACCGGACAGGGGGATCGAAAAACTGTTTTTT
CDR3 protein: CASSEPDRGIEKLFF

clone size: -
D gene: -
V gene: TRBV11-2
J gene: TRBJ1-4
CDR3 DNA: TGTGCCAGCAGCTTAGGGAAGGAAAAACTGTTTTTT
CDR3 protein: CASSLGKEKLFF

clone size: -
D gene: TRBD2
V gene: TRBV27
J gene: TRBJ2-3
CDR3 DNA: TGTGCCAGCAGCACTTCTAGCGGGGAGGCCACAGATACGCAGTATTTT
CDR3 protein: CASSTSSGEATDTQYF

clone size: few
D gene: -
V gene: TRBV2
J gene: TRBJ1-6
CDR3 DNA: TGTGCCAGCAGTGAGAAGCATTCACCCCTCCACTTT
CDR3 protein: CASSEKHSPLHF

clone size: -
D gene: -
V gene: TRBV14
J gene: TRBJ2-3
CDR3 DNA: TGTGCCAGCAGCCAAGATGGCGGGTGGAGCACAGATACGCAGTATTTT
CDR3 protein: CASSQDGGWSTDTQYF

clone size: -
D gene: -
V gene: TRBV27
J gene: TRBJ1-1
CDR3 DNA: TGTGCCAGCAGCCACACCCAGGTGACGGGCACTGAAGCTTTCTTT
CDR3 protein: CASSHTQVTGTEAFF

clone size: -
D gene: -
V gene: TRBV5-1
J gene: TRBJ1-1
CDR3 DNA: TGCGCCAGCAGCCCGCCGCGGCCCACTGAAGCTTTCTTT
CDR3 protein: CASSPPRPTEAFF

clone size: -
D gene: -
V gene: TRBV4-1
J gene: TRBJ1-4
CDR3 DNA: TGCGCCACCGCGAAACTCACCGGGGGGTATGAAAAACTGTTTTTT
CDR3 protein: CATAKLTGGYEKLFF